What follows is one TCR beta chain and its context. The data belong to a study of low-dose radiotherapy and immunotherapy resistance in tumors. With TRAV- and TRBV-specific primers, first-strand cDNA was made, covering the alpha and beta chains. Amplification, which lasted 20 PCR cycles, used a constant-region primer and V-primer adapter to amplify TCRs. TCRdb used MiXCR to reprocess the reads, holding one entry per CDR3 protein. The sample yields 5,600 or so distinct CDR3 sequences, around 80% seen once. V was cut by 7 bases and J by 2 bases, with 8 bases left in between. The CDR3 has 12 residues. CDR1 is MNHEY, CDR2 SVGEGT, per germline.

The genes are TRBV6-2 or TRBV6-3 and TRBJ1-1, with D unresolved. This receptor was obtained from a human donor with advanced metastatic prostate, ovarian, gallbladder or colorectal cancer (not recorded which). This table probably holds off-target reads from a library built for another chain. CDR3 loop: CASKGANTEAFF. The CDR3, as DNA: TGTGCCAGCAAAGGCGCAAACACTGAAGCTTTCTTT.